Each of the 2 T cell receptor beta chains below was sequenced from the same sample in a study of OX40 agonist ivuxolimab in advanced cancers. The data were produced by immunoSEQ multiplex PCR, yet TCRdb's version contains in-frame clones alone and is incomplete. This table holds 20,000 to 30,000 clones, 60% to 85% found once. The specimen was CD4+ or CD8+ T cells sorted from blood, collected in a trial of the OX40 agonist ivuxolimab. Every receptor here comes from an adult with an advanced solid tumor such as melanoma, head and neck, liver or kidney cancer.

This clone was seen once. The genes are TRBV19 and TRBJ2-7; 7 nucleotides match TRBD1. Germline CDR1 LNHDA, CDR2 SQIVND (reference sequence). V was pared by 1 base and J by 2 bases, with 11 bases of the junction left unmatched. The CDR3 is 17 amino acids. The CDR3 reads CASSIGTPGTVAYEQYF. In DNA, the CDR3 is TGTGCCAGTAGTATAGGCACCCCCGGGACAGTTGCCTACGAGCAGTACTTC. Full variable domain (remainder filled in from reference TRBV19 and TRBJ2-7): DGGITQSPKYLFRKEGQNVTLSCEQNLNHDAMYWYRQDPGQGLRLIYYSQIVNDFQKGDIAEGYSVSREKKESFPLTVTSAQKNPTAFYLCASSIGTPGTVAYEQYFGPGTRLTVT.

The chain recombines TRBV5-1 with TRBJ1-1; 8 positions match TRBD1. CDR1 and CDR2 (germline): SGHRS, YFSETQ. The CDR3 runs 17 residues. The V and J ends lost 2 bases and 0 bases, in that order; junction bases with no gene match: 9. The CDR3 region is CASSLGTGRSMNTEAFF. DNA of the CDR3: TGCGCCAGCAGCTTAGGGACAGGCCGGTCCATGAACACTGAAGCTTTCTTT.